The clone carrying this TCR beta chain occurred once. This entry comes from a study of Ad26.COV2.S vaccination and SARS-CoV-2 variants. Treatment of the sample: about 20 received Ad26.COV2.S at low or high dose, single or two shots; several received placebo; per-sample allocation not given. Sampling was done on day 63 after the first vaccine or placebo injection. Clones were read by immunoSEQ multiplex PCR, and TCRdb kept only the in-frame ones, dropping some. The repertoire consists of about 400,000 clones, with 83% occurring once and the leading ten covering around 7.3%. V lost 7 bases and J lost 0, with 19 bases in between. The CDR3 contains 16 residues. The germline V gene encodes CDR1 MDHEN and CDR2 SYDVKM.

The TCR comes from a person between 18 and 65 years old who received the Ad26.COV2.S COVID-19 vaccine or a placebo. The V and J genes are TRBV28 and TRBJ2-7; possibly TRBD2 for D (8 bases). The sample was peripheral blood, taken in a trial of Ad26.COV2.S vaccine versus placebo. The CDR3 sequence: CASIGGGTALSYEQYF. The CDR3 bases are TGTGCCAGCATCGGGGGGGGGACAGCTCTCTCCTACGAGCAGTACTTC.